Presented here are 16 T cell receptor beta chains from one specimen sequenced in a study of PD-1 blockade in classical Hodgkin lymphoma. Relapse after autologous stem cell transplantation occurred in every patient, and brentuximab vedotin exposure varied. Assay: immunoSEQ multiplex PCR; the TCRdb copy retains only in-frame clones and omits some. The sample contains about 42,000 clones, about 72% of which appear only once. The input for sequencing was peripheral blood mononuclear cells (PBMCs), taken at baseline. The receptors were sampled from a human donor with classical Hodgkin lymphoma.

CDR3 in amino acids: CASSQDLGPPSPGYTF. CDR3 DNA sequence: TGCGCCAGCAGCCAAGATTTGGGGCCCCCCTCTCCTGGCTACACCTTC. V and J are TRBV4-3 and TRBJ1-2, with a tentative D call TRBD1 (5 bases). Germline lookup yields CDR1 LGHNA and CDR2 YSLEER. The length of the CDR3 is 16 residues. V dropped 0 bases and J dropped 7 bases, with 18 bases sitting between them.

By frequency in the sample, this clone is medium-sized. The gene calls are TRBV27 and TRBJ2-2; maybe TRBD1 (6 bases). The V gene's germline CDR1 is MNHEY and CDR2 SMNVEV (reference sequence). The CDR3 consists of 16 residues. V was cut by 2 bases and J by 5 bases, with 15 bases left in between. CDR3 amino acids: CASSLGGHLSTGELFF. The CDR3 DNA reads TGTGCCAGCAGTTTAGGGGGACACCTGAGTACCGGGGAGCTGTTTTTT.

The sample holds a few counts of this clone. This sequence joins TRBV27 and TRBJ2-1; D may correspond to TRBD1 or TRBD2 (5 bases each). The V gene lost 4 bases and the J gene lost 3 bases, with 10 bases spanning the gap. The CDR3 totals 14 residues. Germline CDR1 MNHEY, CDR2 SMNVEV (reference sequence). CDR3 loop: CASSSGLFYNEQFF. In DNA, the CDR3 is TGTGCCAGCAGTTCGGGGCTCTTCTACAATGAGCAGTTCTTC.

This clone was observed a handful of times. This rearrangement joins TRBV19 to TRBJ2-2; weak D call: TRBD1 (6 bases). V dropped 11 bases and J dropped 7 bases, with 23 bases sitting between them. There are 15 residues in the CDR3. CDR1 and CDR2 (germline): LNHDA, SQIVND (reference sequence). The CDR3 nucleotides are TGTGCCGCAAGCGTGGGGACATTTTCGGGCGGGGAGCTGTTTTTT. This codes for CAASVGTFSGGELFF.

The CDR3 sequence is CASSVRWGTDTQYF. For the CDR3, the DNA is TGTGCCAGCAGCGTCAGGTGGGGCACAGATACGCAGTATTTT. The chain joins TRBV6-6 to TRBJ2-3; D remains ambiguous. Per germline, CDR1 MNHNY and CDR2 SVGAGI (reference sequence). The CDR3 extends over 14 amino acids. V lost 6 bases to trimming and J lost 1 base, with 11 bases between them.

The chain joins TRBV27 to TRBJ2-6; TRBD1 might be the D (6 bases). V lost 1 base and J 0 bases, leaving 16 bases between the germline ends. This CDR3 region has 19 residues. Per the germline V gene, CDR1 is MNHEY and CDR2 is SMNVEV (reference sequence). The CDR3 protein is CASSLFGQIDASGANVLTF. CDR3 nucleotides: TGTGCCAGCAGTTTATTCGGACAGATCGACGCCTCTGGGGCCAACGTCCTGACTTTC. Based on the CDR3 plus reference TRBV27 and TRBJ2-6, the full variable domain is EAQVTQNPRYLITVTGKKLTVTCSQNMNHEYMSWYRQDPGLGLRQIYYSMNVEVTDKGDVPEGYKVSRKEKRNFPLILESPSPNQTSLYFCASSLFGQIDASGANVLTFGAGSRLTVL.

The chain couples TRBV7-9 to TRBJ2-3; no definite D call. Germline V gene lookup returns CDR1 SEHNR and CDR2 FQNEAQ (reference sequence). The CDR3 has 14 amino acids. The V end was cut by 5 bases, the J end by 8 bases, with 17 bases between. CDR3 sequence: CASSPTLGLGTQYF. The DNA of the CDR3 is TGTGCCAGCAGCCCGACACTGGGATTAGGTACGCAGTATTTT.

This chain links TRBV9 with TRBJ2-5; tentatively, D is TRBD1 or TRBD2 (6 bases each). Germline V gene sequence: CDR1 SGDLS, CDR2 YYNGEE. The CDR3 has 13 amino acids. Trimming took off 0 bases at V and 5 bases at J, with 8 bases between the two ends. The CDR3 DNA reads TGTGCCAGCAGCGTAGAAGGGGGGGAGACCCAGTACTTC. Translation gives CASSVEGGETQYF.

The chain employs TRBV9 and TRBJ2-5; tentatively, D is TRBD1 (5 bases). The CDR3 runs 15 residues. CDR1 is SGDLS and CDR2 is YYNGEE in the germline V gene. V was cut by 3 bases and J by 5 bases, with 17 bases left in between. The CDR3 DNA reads TGTGCCAGCAGCGCCATGCAGGGCTTCGGTGAGACCCAGTACTTC. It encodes CASSAMQGFGETQYF. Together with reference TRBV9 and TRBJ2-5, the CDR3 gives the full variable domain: DSGVTQTPKHLITATGQRVTLRCSPRSGDLSVYWYQQSLDQGLQFLIQYYNGEERAKGNILERFSAQQFPDLHSELNLSSLELGDSALYFCASSAMQGFGETQYFGPGTRLLVL.

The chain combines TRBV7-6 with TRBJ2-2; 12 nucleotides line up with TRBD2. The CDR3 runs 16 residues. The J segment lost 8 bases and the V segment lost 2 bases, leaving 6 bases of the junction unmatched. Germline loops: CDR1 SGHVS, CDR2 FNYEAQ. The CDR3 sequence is CASSLRLAGGPGELFF. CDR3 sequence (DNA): TGTGCCAGCAGCTTACGGCTAGCGGGAGGGCCAGGGGAGCTGTTTTTT.

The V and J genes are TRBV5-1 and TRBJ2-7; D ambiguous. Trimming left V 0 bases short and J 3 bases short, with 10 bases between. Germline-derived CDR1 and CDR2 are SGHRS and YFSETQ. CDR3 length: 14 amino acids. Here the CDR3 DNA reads TGCGCCAGCAGCTTGGTCGGTCACATCTACGAGCAGTACTTC. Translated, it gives CASSLVGHIYEQYF.

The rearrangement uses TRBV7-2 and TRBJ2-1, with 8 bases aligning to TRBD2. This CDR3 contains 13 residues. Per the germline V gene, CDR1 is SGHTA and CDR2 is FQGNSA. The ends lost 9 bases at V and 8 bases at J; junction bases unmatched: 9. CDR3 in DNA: TGTGCCAGTACCCCCCGGGGGGGGGATGAGCAGTTCTTC. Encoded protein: CASTPRGGDEQFF.

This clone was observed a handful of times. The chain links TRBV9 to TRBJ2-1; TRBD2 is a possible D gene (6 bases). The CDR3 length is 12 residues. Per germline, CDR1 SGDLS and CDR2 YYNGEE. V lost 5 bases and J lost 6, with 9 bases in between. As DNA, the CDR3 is TGTGCCAGCAGGGCGGGACCCAATGAGCAGTTCTTC. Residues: CASRAGPNEQFF.

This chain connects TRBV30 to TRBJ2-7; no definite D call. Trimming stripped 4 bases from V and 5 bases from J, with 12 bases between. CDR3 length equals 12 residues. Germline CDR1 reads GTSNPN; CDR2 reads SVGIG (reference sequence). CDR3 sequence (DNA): TGTGCCTGGACTAGGGTCGCCCACGAGCAGTACTTC. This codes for CAWTRVAHEQYF. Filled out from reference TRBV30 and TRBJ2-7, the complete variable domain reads SQTIHQWPATLVQPVGSPLSLECTVEGTSNPNLYWYRQAAGRGLQLLFYSVGIGQISSEVPQNLSASRPQDRQFILSSKKLLLSDSGFYLCAWTRVAHEQYFGPGTRLTVT.

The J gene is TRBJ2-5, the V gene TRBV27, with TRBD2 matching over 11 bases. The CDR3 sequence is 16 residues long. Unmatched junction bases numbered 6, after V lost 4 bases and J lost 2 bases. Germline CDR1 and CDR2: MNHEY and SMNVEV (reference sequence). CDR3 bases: TGTGCCAGCAGTTCAAGACTAGCGGGGATTCAAGAGACCCAGTACTTC. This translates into CASSSRLAGIQETQYF.

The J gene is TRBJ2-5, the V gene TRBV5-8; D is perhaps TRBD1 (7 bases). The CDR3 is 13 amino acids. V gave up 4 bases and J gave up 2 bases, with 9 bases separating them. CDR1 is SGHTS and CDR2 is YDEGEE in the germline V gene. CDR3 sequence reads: CASSPGGQETQYF. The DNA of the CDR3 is TGTGCCAGCAGCCCAGGGGGGCAAGAGACCCAGTACTTC.